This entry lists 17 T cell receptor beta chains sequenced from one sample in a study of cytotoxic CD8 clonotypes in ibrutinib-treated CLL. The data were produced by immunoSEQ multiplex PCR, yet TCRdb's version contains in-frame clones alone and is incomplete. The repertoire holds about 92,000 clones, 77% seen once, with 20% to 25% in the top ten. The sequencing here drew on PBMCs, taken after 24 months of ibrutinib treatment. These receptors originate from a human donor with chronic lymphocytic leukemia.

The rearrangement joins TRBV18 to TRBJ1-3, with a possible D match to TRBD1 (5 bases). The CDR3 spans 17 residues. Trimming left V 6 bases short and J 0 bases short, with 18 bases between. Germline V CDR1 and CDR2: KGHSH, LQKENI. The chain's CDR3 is CASSRLGHASSGNTIYF. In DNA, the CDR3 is TGTGCCAGCTCCCGCCTGGGGCATGCCAGCTCTGGAAACACCATATATTTT.

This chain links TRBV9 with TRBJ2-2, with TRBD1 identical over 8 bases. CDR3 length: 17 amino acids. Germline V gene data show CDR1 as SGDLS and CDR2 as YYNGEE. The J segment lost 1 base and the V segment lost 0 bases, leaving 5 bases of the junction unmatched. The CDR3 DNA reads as TGTGCCAGCAGCGTAGTTCCAGGGGGCGAGAACACCGGGGAGCTGTTTTTT. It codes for CASSVVPGGENTGELFF.

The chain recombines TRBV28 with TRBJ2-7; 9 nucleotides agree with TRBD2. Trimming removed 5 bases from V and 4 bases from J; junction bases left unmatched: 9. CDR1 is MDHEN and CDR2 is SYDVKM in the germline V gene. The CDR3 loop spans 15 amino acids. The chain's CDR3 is CASSRAGGSGYEQYF. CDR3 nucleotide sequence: TGTGCCAGCAGTCGGGCGGGAGGGTCGGGATACGAGCAGTACTTC.

The CDR3 coding sequence is TGTGCCAGTAGCCGGGGCGTCAATCAGCCCCAGCATTTT. It is translated as CASSRGVNQPQHF. The V call is TRBV19, the J call TRBJ1-5; the D gene is possibly TRBD1 (5 bases). V was pared by 6 bases and J by 3 bases, with 9 bases between. Per the germline V gene, CDR1 is LNHDA and CDR2 is SQIVND (reference sequence). The CDR3 contains 13 residues.

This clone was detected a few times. In nucleotides, the CDR3 is TGTGCCAGCGGGAAGTTGGAGGGCTACGAGCAGTACTTC. Protein: CASGKLEGYEQYF. The chain has TRBV2 and TRBJ2-7, with D possibly TRBD2 on 6 matching bases. This CDR3 has 13 amino acids. V lost 8 bases and J lost 3, with 14 bases in between. Germline V lookup: CDR1 SNHLY, CDR2 FYNNEI. The full variable domain, rest sourced from reference TRBV2 and TRBJ2-7, is EPEVTQTPSHQVTQMGQEVILRCVPISNHLYFYWYRQILGQKVEFLVSFYNNEISEKSEIFDDQFSVERPDGSNFTLKIRSTKLEDSAMYFCASGKLEGYEQYFGPGTRLTVT.

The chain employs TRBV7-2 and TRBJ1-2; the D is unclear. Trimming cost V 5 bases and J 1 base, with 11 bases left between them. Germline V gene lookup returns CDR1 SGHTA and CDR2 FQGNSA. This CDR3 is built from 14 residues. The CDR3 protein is CASSRPELNYGYTF. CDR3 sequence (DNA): TGTGCCAGCAGCCGACCCGAACTTAACTATGGCTACACCTTC.

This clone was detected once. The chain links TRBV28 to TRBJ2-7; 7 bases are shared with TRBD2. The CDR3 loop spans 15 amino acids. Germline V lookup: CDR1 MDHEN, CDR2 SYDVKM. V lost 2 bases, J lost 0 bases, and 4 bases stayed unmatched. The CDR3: CASSLAGVPSYEQYF. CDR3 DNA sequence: TGTGCCAGCAGTTTAGCGGGAGTCCCCTCCTACGAGCAGTACTTC.

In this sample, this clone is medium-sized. CDR3 DNA sequence: TGTGCCAGTAAGGTTAGCAATCAGCCCCAGCATTTT. Translated, it gives CASKVSNQPQHF. This chain connects TRBV19 to TRBJ1-5; D unclear. The CDR3 totals 12 residues. From germline, CDR1 is LNHDA and CDR2 SQIVND (reference sequence). V lost 7 bases and J 0 bases, leaving 4 bases between the germline ends.

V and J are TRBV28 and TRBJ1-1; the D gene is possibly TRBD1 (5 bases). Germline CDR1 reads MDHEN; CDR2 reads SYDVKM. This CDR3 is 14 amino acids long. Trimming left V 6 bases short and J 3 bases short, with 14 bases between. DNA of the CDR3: TGTGCCAGCAGATTCCGGGACCGACACACTGAAGCTTTCTTT. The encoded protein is CASRFRDRHTEAFF.

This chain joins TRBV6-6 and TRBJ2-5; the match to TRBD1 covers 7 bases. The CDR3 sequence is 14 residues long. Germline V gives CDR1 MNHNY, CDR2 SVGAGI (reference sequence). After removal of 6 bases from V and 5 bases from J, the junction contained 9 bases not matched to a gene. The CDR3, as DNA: TGTGCCAGCAGGGGGACAGATACCTTGGAGACCCAGTACTTC. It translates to CASRGTDTLETQYF.

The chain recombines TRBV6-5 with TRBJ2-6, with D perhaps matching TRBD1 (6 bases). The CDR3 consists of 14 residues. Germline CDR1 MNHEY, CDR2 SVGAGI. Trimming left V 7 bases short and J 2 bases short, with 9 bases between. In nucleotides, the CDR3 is TGTGCCAGCAAACGGGACACTGGGGCCAACGTCCTGACTTTC. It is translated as CASKRDTGANVLTF.

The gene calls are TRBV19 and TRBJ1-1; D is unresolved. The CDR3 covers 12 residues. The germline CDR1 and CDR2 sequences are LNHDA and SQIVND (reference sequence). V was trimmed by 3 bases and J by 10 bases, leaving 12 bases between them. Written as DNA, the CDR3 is TGTGCCAGTAGTATGCAAAGTAGTAGAGCTTTCTTT. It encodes CASSMQSSRAFF.

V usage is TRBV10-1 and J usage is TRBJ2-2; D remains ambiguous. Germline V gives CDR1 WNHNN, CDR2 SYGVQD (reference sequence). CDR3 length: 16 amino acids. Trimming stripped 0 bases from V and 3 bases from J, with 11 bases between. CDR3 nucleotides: TGCGCCAGCAGTGAGTCGGGTCCGGTGCACACCGGGGAGCTGTTTTTT. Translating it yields CASSESGPVHTGELFF.

For the CDR3, the DNA is TGTGCCAGCAGCTTTACAGGGCTGAGCACAGATACGCAGTATTTT. Translation: CASSFTGLSTDTQYF. V is TRBV7-2 and J is TRBJ2-3, with D possibly TRBD1 on 6 matching bases. The CDR3 spans 15 residues. V was cut by 3 bases and J by 0 bases, with 10 bases left in between. Per germline, CDR1 SGHTA and CDR2 FQGNSA.

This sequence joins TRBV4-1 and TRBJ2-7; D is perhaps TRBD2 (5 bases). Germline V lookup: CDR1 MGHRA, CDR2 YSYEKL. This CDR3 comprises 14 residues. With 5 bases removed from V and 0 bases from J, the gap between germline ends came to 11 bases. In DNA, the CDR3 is TGCGCCAGCAGCGTCATGGAGGCCTCCTACGAGCAGTACTTC. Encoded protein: CASSVMEASYEQYF.

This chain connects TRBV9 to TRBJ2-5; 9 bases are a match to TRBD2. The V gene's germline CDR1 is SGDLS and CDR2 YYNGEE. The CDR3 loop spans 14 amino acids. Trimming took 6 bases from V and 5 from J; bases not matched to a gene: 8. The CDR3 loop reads CASTQAGGLETQYF. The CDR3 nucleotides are TGTGCCAGCACCCAAGCGGGAGGACTTGAGACCCAGTACTTC.

This CDR3 reads CASSEAAPRHNSPLHF. The CDR3 DNA reads TGTGCCAGCAGTGAAGCCGCGCCCCGGCACAATTCACCCCTCCACTTT. The chain combines TRBV6-1 with TRBJ1-6; D gene unclear. Germline CDR1 is MNHNS and CDR2 is SASEGT. Trimming shortened V by 0 bases and J by 7 bases, and 13 bases separated the two germline ends. There are 16 residues in the CDR3.